Following are 17 T cell receptor beta chains from one sample sequenced in a study of control samples from healthy donors and cancer patients. Sequencing used immunoSEQ multiplex PCR; TCRdb keeps in-frame clones, though not all of them. The data contain some 74,000 clones, 70% to 90% of them singletons. What was sequenced was blood. All receptors derive from a woman aged 45-59 years in good health.

The chain recombines TRBV12-3 or TRBV12-4 with TRBJ2-7; weak D call: TRBD1 (5 bases). The ends were cut back, 8 bases at V and 3 bases at J, with 11 bases in the middle. The CDR3 is 12 amino acids. The CDR3 DNA is TGTGCCAGCCGAACAGGCAACTACGAGCAGTACTTC. Translating gives CASRTGNYEQYF.

The chain carries TRBV18 and TRBJ1-2; a possible D gene is TRBD1 (5 bases). Germline CDR1 and CDR2: KGHSH and LQKENI. Between the trimmed V and J ends, which lost 2 bases and 3 bases, there was a span of 10 bases. CDR3 length: 14 residues. CDR3: CASSPSGQDYGYTF. CDR3 nucleotides: TGTGCCAGCTCACCATCGGGGCAAGACTATGGCTACACCTTC.

The chain combines TRBV6-5 with TRBJ1-2, with D possibly being TRBD1 (6 bases). The CDR3 spans 13 residues. The germline V gene encodes CDR1 MNHEY and CDR2 SVGAGI. Trimming cost V 7 bases and J 9 bases, with 18 bases left between them. CDR3 amino acids: CASTPNRVESYTF. The CDR3 nucleotides read TGTGCCAGCACCCCGAACAGGGTTGAGAGCTACACCTTC.

This sequence joins TRBV19 and TRBJ1-2; a possible D gene is TRBD1 (5 bases). CDR1 and CDR2 from the germline V gene are LNHDA and SQIVND (reference sequence). This CDR3 is 14 amino acids long. V was shortened by 5 bases and J by 7 bases, with 17 bases between the two germline ends. CDR3 residues: CASSAWDLYIGYTF. CDR3 nucleotide sequence: TGTGCCAGTAGTGCTTGGGACCTGTATATTGGCTACACCTTC.

This clone showed up just once. J is TRBJ2-3 and V is TRBV6-6; D not resolved. The CDR3 contains 14 residues. Looked up from germline, CDR1 is MNHNY and CDR2 is SVGAGI (reference sequence). V was cut by 5 bases and J by 0 bases, with 9 bases left in between. This CDR3 is CASSRTDSTDTQYF. DNA of the CDR3: TGTGCCAGCAGTAGGACGGATAGCACAGATACGCAGTATTTT.

V usage is TRBV6-6 and J usage is TRBJ1-2; the D is unclear. Deletions cut 4 bases from V and 4 bases from J, with 13 bases between. The CDR3 extends over 14 amino acids. Germline-derived CDR1 and CDR2 are MNHNY and SVGAGI (reference sequence). CDR3 amino acids: CASSSRGESYGYTF. CDR3 DNA sequence: TGTGCCAGCAGTTCCCGTGGTGAAAGCTATGGCTACACCTTC.

The V call is TRBV11-2, the J call TRBJ2-7; 7 bases are shared with TRBD1. Germline lookup yields CDR1 SGHAT and CDR2 FQNNGV. The CDR3 sequence is 14 residues long. The V gene end was trimmed by 5 bases and the J gene end by 2 bases; junction bases not matched to a gene: 6. Here the CDR3 reads CASSLDRITYEQYF. CDR3 nucleotide sequence: TGTGCCAGCAGCCTGGACAGGATCACCTACGAGCAGTACTTC.

This rearrangement joins TRBV2 to TRBJ1-6; a possible D gene is TRBD1 (5 bases). This CDR3 region has 14 residues. Germline V CDR1 and CDR2: SNHLY, FYNNEI. Trimming took off 2 bases at V and 9 bases at J, with 11 bases between the two ends. CDR3 residues: CASSERGESSPLHF. CDR3 nucleotide sequence: TGTGCCAGCAGTGAACGGGGGGAAAGTTCACCCCTCCACTTT.

The chain has TRBV19 and TRBJ1-6, with 8 bases that match TRBD1. The CDR3 consists of 15 residues. J lost 6 bases, V lost 5 bases, and 6 bases had no gene match. Germline values: CDR1 LNHDA, CDR2 SQIVND (reference sequence). The CDR3 loop is CASSPGQGSNSPLHF. Written as DNA, the CDR3 is TGTGCCAGTAGTCCAGGACAGGGCTCTAATTCACCCCTCCACTTT.

This clone was observed a single time. The chain employs TRBV4-2 and TRBJ2-1; D gene uncertain. The CDR3 consists of 14 residues. V dropped 1 base and J dropped 7 bases, with 11 bases sitting between them. From germline, CDR1 is LGHNA and CDR2 YNFKEQ. The CDR3 region is CASSQVQIQNEQFF. CDR3 sequence (DNA): TGTGCCAGCAGCCAAGTACAGATCCAAAATGAGCAGTTCTTC.

The genes are TRBV6-5 and TRBJ1-5; D remains ambiguous. CDR1 MNHEY and CDR2 SVGAGI come from the germline V gene. The V end was cut by 6 bases, the J end by 9 bases, with 15 bases between. The CDR3 covers 13 residues. The DNA for the CDR3 is TGTGCCAGCAGCCCAGACGGAAGGTGGCCCCAGCATTTT. Protein product: CASSPDGRWPQHF.

This chain connects TRBV27 to TRBJ2-3; 14 nucleotides line up with TRBD2. Germline CDR1 MNHEY, CDR2 SMNVEV (reference sequence). The CDR3 length is 16 residues. With V trimmed by 10 bases and J by 1 base, 7 bases remained unmatched. Here the CDR3 reads CATSGLAGGRTDTQYF. DNA of the CDR3: TGTGCCACCTCCGGACTAGCGGGGGGCCGCACAGATACGCAGTATTTT.

Details on this clone: The sample contains more than one DNA sequence encoding this CDR3. The chain joins TRBV5-6 to TRBJ1-6; a weak D match, TRBD1 (5 bases). This CDR3 has 15 residues. Looked up from germline, CDR1 is SGHDT and CDR2 is YYEEEE. V shed 4 bases and J shed 4 bases, with 12 bases lying between them. The CDR3 spells CASSPDGGYNSPLHF. The CDR3, as DNA: TGTGCCAGCAGCCCGGACGGGGGATATAATTCACCCCTCCACTTT.

The chain has TRBV19 and TRBJ2-7; 7 bases line up with TRBD1. CDR1 LNHDA and CDR2 SQIVND come from the germline V gene (reference sequence). V was pared by 6 bases and J by 0 bases, with 5 bases of the junction left unmatched. The CDR3 covers 14 residues. In DNA form, the CDR3 reads TGTGCCAGTAGGGACCGGGACAGCTCCTACGAGCAGTACTTC. This translates into CASRDRDSSYEQYF. The full variable domain, its missing parts supplied by reference TRBV19 and TRBJ2-7, is DGGITQSPKYLFRKEGQNVTLSCEQNLNHDAMYWYRQDPGQGLRLIYYSQIVNDFQKGDIAEGYSVSREKKESFPLTVTSAQKNPTAFYLCASRDRDSSYEQYFGPGTRLTVT.

The V gene is TRBV9, the J gene TRBJ1-1; D remains ambiguous. Deletions cut 3 bases from V and 2 bases from J, with 11 bases between. CDR1 is SGDLS and CDR2 is YYNGEE in the germline V gene. The CDR3 has 14 amino acids. CDR3 sequence: CASSGETVNTEAFF. The DNA of the CDR3 is TGTGCCAGCAGCGGAGAAACAGTTAACACTGAAGCTTTCTTT.

CDR3 sequence: CASSTSITPYNEQFF. The DNA of the CDR3 is TGTGCCAGCAGCACTAGTATCACCCCCTACAATGAGCAGTTCTTC. J is TRBJ2-1 and V is TRBV2; tentative D call: TRBD2 (5 bases). The germline gives CDR1 SNHLY, CDR2 FYNNEI. CDR3 size: 15 residues. Between the trimmed V and J ends, which lost 6 bases and 2 bases, there was a span of 14 bases.

The rearrangement joins TRBV5-6 to TRBJ2-5, with D unresolved. The germline gives CDR1 SGHDT, CDR2 YYEEEE. The CDR3 contains 17 residues. Trimming pared 1 base from V and 1 base from J, leaving 17 bases between. Written as DNA, the CDR3 is TGTGCCAGCAGCTTGAATGGAATCAACTCCTTCCAAGAGACCCAGTACTTC. Residues: CASSLNGINSFQETQYF.